The sample holds a few counts of the clone carrying this T cell receptor beta chain. This sample is part of a study of Ad26.COV2.S vaccination and SARS-CoV-2 variants. The CDR3 loop spans 16 amino acids. With V trimmed by 4 bases and J by 0 bases, 9 bases remained unmatched. The V gene's germline CDR1 is GTSNPN and CDR2 SVGIG (reference sequence). The assay was immunoSEQ multiplex PCR, and TCRdb's table has in-frame clones only and misses some. Here the sample spans hundreds of thousands of clones, 85% being singletons. Treatment indicated: 15 to 20 received Ad26.COV2.S at low or high dose, single or two shots; five or six received placebo; per-sample allocation not given. Sampling was performed 63 days after the first vaccine or placebo injection. Donation was by an adult aged 18-55 years who was in Boston.

This receptor was taken from a person aged 18-65 years who received the Ad26.COV2.S COVID-19 vaccine or a placebo. The chain couples TRBV30 to TRBJ2-1, with 7 bases aligning to TRBD2. The sample here was peripheral blood, taken in a trial of Ad26.COV2.S vaccine versus placebo. CDR3 sequence: CAWISSQRGSYNEQFF. For the CDR3, the DNA is TGTGCCTGGATATCGTCGCAGCGGGGCTCCTACAATGAGCAGTTCTTC.